Each of the 14 T cell receptor beta chains below was sequenced from the same sample in a study of CD4+ T cells in melanoma. This table comes from immunoSEQ multiplex PCR, and its TCRdb copy is limited to in-frame clones, with some not included. The sample consists of over 7,500 clones, 69% of them appearing once. The sequenced sample consisted of peripheral blood. Receptor source: a human donor with melanoma.

The table lists this clone with a few counts. CDR3 nucleotide sequence: TGCAGCGTTGCCCAGTCGACTTCTTACGAGCAGTACTTC. The encoded protein is CSVAQSTSYEQYF. The chain uses TRBV29-1 and TRBJ2-7; no clear D gene. This CDR3 region has 13 residues. Germline loops: CDR1 SQVTM, CDR2 ANQGSEA. V was cut by 4 bases and J by 4 bases, with 14 bases left in between.

This chain links TRBV4-1 with TRBJ2-5, with no clear D. CDR3 length: 14 residues. V was clipped by 1 base and J by 2 bases, with 8 bases between them. Germline V gene lookup returns CDR1 MGHRA and CDR2 YSYEKL. CDR3 nucleotide sequence: TGCGCCAGCAGCCAAGGAAAAGGGCAAGAGACCCAGTACTTC. Encoded protein: CASSQGKGQETQYF.

This rearrangement joins TRBV6-5 to TRBJ2-1, with 11 bases fitting TRBD2. V was pared by 6 bases and J by 2 bases, with 3 bases of the junction left unmatched. Germline V gives CDR1 MNHEY, CDR2 SVGAGI. The CDR3 totals 15 residues. CDR3 nucleotides: TGTGCCAGCAGAAGTAGCGGGGGGGCCTACAATGAGCAGTTCTTC. Translated: CASRSSGGAYNEQFF.

The chain employs TRBV7-3 and TRBJ2-5, with TRBD2 matching 10 bases. The CDR3 totals 15 residues. CDR1 and CDR2 (germline): SGHTA, FQGTGA. After removal of 4 bases from V and 4 bases from J, the junction contained 6 bases not matched to a gene. The CDR3 DNA reads as TGTGCCAGCAGCTACGGAGCGGGGGGGGCAGAGACCCAGTACTTC. Translation: CASSYGAGGAETQYF.

This clone was counted a few times. This CDR3 reads CASSTRDFLRGRAKNIQYF. The CDR3 nucleotides are TGTGCCAGCAGTACGAGGGACTTTCTCAGGGGAAGGGCCAAAAACATTCAGTACTTC. This chain connects TRBV28 to TRBJ2-4; possibly TRBD1 or TRBD2 for D (6 bases each). The CDR3 consists of 19 residues. The germline CDR1 and CDR2 sequences are MDHEN and SYDVKM. V was clipped by 5 bases and J by 1 base, with 24 bases between them.

This clone was picked up one time. The chain joins TRBV7-9 to TRBJ1-2; TRBD1 might be the D (5 bases). Trimming took 3 bases from V and 7 from J, leaving 15 bases between them. CDR1 and CDR2 (germline): SEHNR, FQNEAQ (reference sequence). This CDR3 is built from 14 residues. The CDR3 spells CASSLGPGGTGYTF. CDR3 DNA: TGTGCCAGCAGCTTGGGACCGGGGGGTACTGGCTACACCTTC.

The V call is TRBV28, the J call TRBJ2-5; D is perhaps TRBD2 (5 bases). The CDR3 contains 17 residues. Trimming shortened V by 1 base and J by 5 bases, and 20 bases separated the two germline ends. From germline, CDR1 is MDHEN and CDR2 SYDVKM. The CDR3 protein is CASSLYPVSRGGETQYF. CDR3 DNA: TGTGCCAGCAGTTTATACCCAGTTTCCCGAGGCGGGGAGACCCAGTACTTC. Full variable domain (rest looked up from reference TRBV28 and TRBJ2-5): DVKVTQSSRYLVKRTGEKVFLECVQDMDHENMFWYRQDPGLGLRLIYFSYDVKMKEKGDIPEGYSVSREKKERFSLILESASTNQTSMYLCASSLYPVSRGGETQYFGPGTRLLVL.

This clone was seen a handful of times. This chain joins TRBV28 and TRBJ1-1; no firm D call. The germline V and J ends were trimmed by 3 bases and 0 bases, with 8 bases remaining between them. The germline gives CDR1 MDHEN, CDR2 SYDVKM. The CDR3 length is 14 residues. The CDR3 loop is CASSFIRVNTEAFF. The CDR3 nucleotides are TGTGCCAGCAGTTTCATACGGGTGAACACTGAAGCTTTCTTT.

The chain carries TRBV28 and TRBJ2-1; 12 nucleotides line up with TRBD1. Germline CDR1 reads MDHEN; CDR2 reads SYDVKM. The CDR3 spans 17 residues. The J segment lost 3 bases and the V segment lost 6 bases, leaving 9 bases of the junction unmatched. The CDR3 region has the DNA TGTGCCAGCAGGCCTCCGGGACAGGGGGCTGGCTACAATGAGCAGTTCTTC. This encodes CASRPPGQGAGYNEQFF.

V usage is TRBV5-5 and J usage is TRBJ1-2; D possibly corresponds to TRBD1 (6 bases). In germline, CDR1 is SGHKS, CDR2 YYEKEE (reference sequence). Trimming cost V 2 bases and J 2 bases, with 16 bases left between them. CDR3 length: 16 residues. CDR3 sequence (DNA): TGTGCCAGCAGCTTACTCCAGGGGTTGGCGAACTATGGCTACACCTTC. Its translation: CASSLLQGLANYGYTF. The complete variable domain, with remaining parts taken from reference TRBV5-5 and TRBJ1-2, reads DAGVTQSPTHLIKTRGQQVTLRCSPISGHKSVSWYQQVLGQGPQFIFQYYEKEERGRGNFPDRFSARQFPNYSSELNVNALLLGDSALYLCASSLLQGLANYGYTFGSGTRLTVV.

The V gene is TRBV5-1, the J gene TRBJ2-5; possibly TRBD2 for D (5 bases). The V gene lost 3 bases and the J gene lost 4 bases, with 16 bases spanning the gap. Germline V lookup: CDR1 SGHRS, CDR2 YFSETQ. The CDR3 is made up of 15 amino acids. CDR3 sequence: CASSSGTSSLETQYF. Written as DNA, the CDR3 is TGCGCCAGCAGCTCCGGAACTAGTTCCTTAGAGACCCAGTACTTC.

The rearrangement links TRBV27 to TRBJ2-7, with TRBD1 matching 7 bases. CDR3 length equals 14 residues. Trimming took 5 bases from V and 2 from J; bases not matched to a gene: 6. Germline assignment: CDR1 MNHEY and CDR2 SMNVEV (reference sequence). In DNA, the CDR3 is TGTGCCAGCAGTCTAGGACAGGCTGCCTACGAGCAGTACTTC. Residues: CASSLGQAAYEQYF.

Of note for this clone: The junction shows a germline mismatch at one end, possibly a read error. Here the CDR3 reads CASSWVVNTEAFF. The CDR3 DNA sequence: TGTGCCAGCAGTTGGGTGGTAAACACTGAAGCTTTCTTT. This chain links TRBV10-3 with TRBJ1-1; D gene ambiguous. The CDR3 runs to 13 residues. Germline CDR1 is ENHRY and CDR2 is SYGVKD.

This chain connects TRBV29-1 to TRBJ1-1; 12 bases map to TRBD1. Germline V gives CDR1 SQVTM, CDR2 ANQGSEA. The length of the CDR3 is 12 residues. V lost 4 bases and J lost 11; bases outside the gene matches: 5. The CDR3 region is CSVVGQGAVAFF. In DNA, the CDR3 is TGCAGCGTTGTGGGACAGGGGGCCGTGGCTTTCTTT. Complete variable domain (other parts from reference TRBV29-1 and TRBJ1-1): SAVISQKPSRDICQRGTSLTIQCQVDSQVTMMFWYRQQPGQSLTLIATANQGSEATYESGFVIDKFPISRPNLTFSTLTVSNMSPEDSSIYLCSVVGQGAVAFFGQGTRLTVV.